These T cell receptor beta chains were read from a single sample in a study of cytomegalovirus exposure and HLA in healthy donors. Measured with immunoSEQ multiplex PCR; TCRdb has only the in-frame clones, and not every one. The sample carries approximately 180,000 clones, 85% to 90% recorded once. The sequencing input was PBMCs. These receptors all stem from a woman in her late teens or twenties in good health and CMV-seronegative. CDR3s leave out the opening cysteine and the closing phenylalanine or tryptophan. The order of the fields is V gene, D gene, CDR3 protein. D genes are given only for firm matches.

>TRBV7-2|NA
ASSLLNQPQH
>TRBV7-9|NA
ASSQLGPYEQY
>TRBV4-1|NA
ANSQEFGRQVETQY
>TRBV19|NA
ASSVGLRGNTEAF
>TRBV18|TRBD2
ASSPRGVTSGRSSYNEQF
>TRBV11-2|TRBD2
ASSSLAGPYNEQF
>TRBV21-1|NA
ASNGRQGAGGYT
>TRBV7-9|NA
ASSLVGQGGTKNIQY
>TRBV7-9|NA
ASSYGTSGTGELF
>TRBV10-3|NA
AISPPLF
>TRBV2|NA
ASNPFRDNYEQY
>TRBV18|TRBD1
ASSRTGPSNQPQH
>TRBV27|TRBD2
ASRRRRGTPDTQY
>TRBV9|NA
ASSVEGVYNEQF
>TRBV9|TRBD2
ASSGGLAGKTRQETQY
>TRBV19|TRBD2
ASSIFGTSYEQF
>TRBV6-1|NA
ASRAGQHSYEQY
>TRBV27|TRBD1
ASSWTRTGRETQY
>TRBV27|TRBD1
ASRPGQGAPGEWTEAF
>TRBV28|NA
ASSSPGGNNYGYT
>TRBV2|NA
ASSGDRTQETQY
>TRBV5-1|TRBD2
ASSLASGTYEQY
>TRBV4-1|TRBD1
ASSQDHRGPSYEQY
>TRBV29-1|NA
SARVACEQY
>TRBV19|NA
ASSVAGYGYT
>TRBV5-1|TRBD1
ASRGGQGLSTEAF
>TRBV27|TRBD1
ASTLSGTGGGGYT